This TCR beta chain was retrieved from a study of memory CD4+ T cells and cytomegalovirus serostatus. The sort gate was single viable CD3+CD4+CD8-CD45RO+ cells for memory CD4+ T cells. The CDR3 length is 12 residues. V was shortened by 1 base and J by 8 bases, with 8 bases between the two germline ends. The germline V gene has CDR1 GTSNPN and CDR2 SVGIG (reference sequence). The table came from immunoSEQ multiplex PCR; TCRdb's copy has only in-frame clones and leaves some out. Among 50,000 to 65,000 clones listed, 60% to 75% were seen once. Sequencing was performed on memory CD4+ T cells from blood. This clonotype was sampled from an adult in good health and CMV-seropositive. The genes are TRBV30 and TRBJ1-4; the D is unclear. This CDR3 is CAWSAIREKLFF. CDR3 in DNA: TGTGCCTGGAGTGCGATTAGGGAAAAACTGTTTTTT.